This TCR beta chain stems from a study of blood T cell repertoires in COVID-19. Here immunoSEQ multiplex PCR was the method, and the copy in TCRdb shows in-frame clones only, minus some. The table includes 110,000 to 150,000 clones, approximately 83% detected once. Trimming at V came to 6 bases and at J to 3 bases, leaving 3 bases not matched to a gene. This CDR3 region has 15 residues. Germline lookup yields CDR1 SGDLS and CDR2 YYNGEE. The chain carries TRBV9 and TRBJ2-2; 12 nucleotides align to TRBD2. This clonotype was obtained from a man over 45 who had recovered from COVID-19. The source material was PBMCs or T cells enriched from blood (not recorded which). The CDR3 sequence is CASTPSGGDTGELFF. The CDR3 DNA reads TGTGCCAGCACCCCTAGCGGGGGGGACACCGGGGAGCTGTTTTTT. Based on the CDR3 plus reference TRBV9 and TRBJ2-2, the full variable domain is DSGVTQTPKHLITATGQRVTLRCSPRSGDLSVYWYQQSLDQGLQFLIQYYNGEERAKGNILERFSAQQFPDLHSELNLSSLELGDSALYFCASTPSGGDTGELFFGEGSRLTVL.